Listed here are 11 T cell receptor beta chains from one sample, sequenced in a study of blood T cell repertoires in COVID-19. Method: immunoSEQ multiplex PCR; TCRdb's copy keeps in-frame clones and lacks some. The table has around 60,000 clones, roughly 72% seen once; the top ten hold about 5%. Input material: peripheral blood. The receptor source for this set is a woman in her seventies with COVID-19, enrolled during active disease.

The chain uses TRBV6-2 or TRBV6-3 and TRBJ2-3; 7 positions agree with TRBD2. The germline V gene encodes CDR1 MNHEY and CDR2 SVGEGT. The ends lost 5 bases at V and 0 bases at J; junction bases unmatched: 11. The CDR3 has 17 residues. CDR3 sequence: CASSRRLASFSTDTQYF. CDR3 bases: TGTGCCAGCAGTCGTCGACTAGCTAGTTTTAGCACAGATACGCAGTATTTT.

The V and J genes are TRBV7-8 and TRBJ1-2, with D tentatively TRBD1 (5 bases). Germline V lookup: CDR1 SGHVS, CDR2 FQNEAQ. V was clipped by 5 bases and J by 8 bases, with 15 bases between them. The CDR3 contains 13 residues. The CDR3 loop reads CASSPQGSRGYTF. The CDR3 bases are TGTGCCAGCAGCCCTCAGGGTTCGCGAGGCTACACCTTC.

V is TRBV7-2 and J is TRBJ2-1; TRBD2 matches 9 bases. Unmatched junction bases numbered 4, after V lost 4 bases and J lost 9 bases. The CDR3 extends over 13 amino acids. Germline V gives CDR1 SGHTA, CDR2 FQGNSA. Written as DNA, the CDR3 is TGTGCCAGCAGCTCCGGACTAGCGAGTGAGCAGTTCTTC. This sequence encodes CASSSGLASEQFF.

This sequence joins TRBV11-2 and TRBJ2-3; possible D gene TRBD1, 6 bases. In germline, CDR1 is SGHAT, CDR2 FQNNGV. This CDR3 is 12 amino acids long. In nucleotides, the CDR3 is TGTGCTTCAGGGGCCTCCACAGATACGCAGTATTTT. This encodes CASGASTDTQYF. The whole variable domain, filled in from reference TRBV11-2 and TRBJ2-3, reads EAGVAQSPRYKIIEKRQSVAFWCNPISGHATLYWYQQILGQGPKLLIQFQNNGVVDDSQLPKDRFSAERLKGVDSTLKIQPAKLEDSAVYLCASGASTDTQYFGPGTRLTVL.

This clone has a single count. The rearrangement links TRBV14 to TRBJ2-2; unclear D gene. Germline loops: CDR1 SGHDN, CDR2 FVKESK. The CDR3 loop spans 14 amino acids. V lost 1 base and J 2 bases, leaving 5 bases between the germline ends. CDR3 nucleotide sequence: TGTGCCAGCAGCCAAGTCCTTAACACCGGGGAGCTGTTTTTT. Translating it yields CASSQVLNTGELFF.

The J gene is TRBJ2-5, the V gene TRBV10-3; 7 bases line up with TRBD1. After removal of 3 bases from V and 3 bases from J, the junction contained 10 bases not matched to a gene. Germline V CDR1 and CDR2: ENHRY, SYGVKD. The CDR3 has 16 amino acids. The CDR3 sequence is CAISDPGQIQEETQYF. The DNA of the CDR3 is TGTGCCATCAGTGATCCGGGACAGATCCAAGAAGAGACCCAGTACTTC.

Only a few counts were recorded for this clone. The chain uses TRBV10-3 and TRBJ1-5; possibly TRBD1 for D (6 bases). Deletions cut 3 bases from V and 2 bases from J, with 17 bases between. CDR3 size: 17 residues. CDR1 ENHRY and CDR2 SYGVKD come from the germline V gene. CDR3 sequence (DNA): TGTGCCATCAGTGACCAGTTGGGGGGGGCCGGCAATCAGCCCCAGCATTTT. Its translation: CAISDQLGGAGNQPQHF.

J is TRBJ1-2 and V is TRBV2, with D perhaps TRBD1 (6 bases). V dropped 2 bases and J dropped 7 bases, with 14 bases sitting between them. The CDR3 is 14 residues long. Germline CDR1 and CDR2: SNHLY and FYNNEI. The CDR3 reads CASSELGGAGGYTF. The CDR3 DNA is TGTGCCAGCAGTGAACTTGGGGGGGCCGGTGGCTACACCTTC. The variable domain in full, with the rest retrieved from reference TRBV2 and TRBJ1-2, is EPEVTQTPSHQVTQMGQEVILRCVPISNHLYFYWYRQILGQKVEFLVSFYNNEISEKSEIFDDQFSVERPDGSNFTLKIRSTKLEDSAMYFCASSELGGAGGYTFGSGTRLTVV.

The chain uses TRBV6-5 and TRBJ2-3; 7 bases fit TRBD1. CDR3 length: 14 residues. V lost 9 bases to trimming and J lost 4 bases; unmatched junction nucleotides: 10. CDR1 is MNHEY, CDR2 SVGAGI, per germline. CDR3 loop: CASSTVQGADTQYF. DNA for the CDR3: TGTGCCAGTTCGACGGTCCAGGGGGCAGATACGCAGTATTTT.

The chain couples TRBV5-1 to TRBJ1-1, with 9 bases matching TRBD1. In germline, CDR1 is SGHRS, CDR2 YFSETQ. This CDR3 has 15 residues. With V trimmed by 2 bases and J by 1 base, 3 bases remained unmatched. CDR3 amino acids: CASSLQGARNTEAFF. The CDR3 DNA sequence: TGCGCCAGCAGCTTACAGGGGGCGCGGAACACTGAAGCTTTCTTT.

V usage is TRBV7-2 and J usage is TRBJ2-7; TRBD2 matches at 9 bases. Germline V gene sequence: CDR1 SGHTA, CDR2 FQGNSA. This CDR3 contains 12 residues. The CDR3 reads CCGRAGAYEQYV. The CDR3 coding sequence is TGTTGCGGGAGGGCCGGGGCCTACGAGCAGTACGTC.